The 23 T cell receptor beta chains below all came from one sample that was sequenced in a study of cytomegalovirus exposure and HLA in healthy donors. The PCR ran on 60 Vbeta and 13 Jbeta primers. The data were produced by immunoSEQ multiplex PCR, yet TCRdb's version contains in-frame clones alone and is incomplete. Among some 110,000 clones listed, 75% were seen once. Input material: PBMCs. The receptor set was obtained from a man in his forties or fifties in good health and CMV-seronegative.

The chain has TRBV6-1 and TRBJ1-5; 7 bases agree with TRBD1. J lost 7 bases, V lost 4 bases, and 10 bases had no gene match. This CDR3 spans 15 amino acids. Germline V gene data show CDR1 as MNHNS and CDR2 as SASEGT. The CDR3 DNA is TGTGCCAGCAGTGGCTCCGGGACAGTCTTGCAGCCCCAGCATTTT. Protein: CASSGSGTVLQPQHF.

The V gene is TRBV14, the J gene TRBJ1-2; D gene uncertain. Trimming took off 0 bases at V and 7 bases at J, with 9 bases between the two ends. CDR1 is SGHDN and CDR2 is FVKESK in the germline V gene. This CDR3 comprises 13 residues. The chain's CDR3 is CASSQEVAGGYTF. Written as DNA, the CDR3 is TGTGCCAGCAGCCAAGAAGTAGCGGGTGGCTACACCTTC.

This clone was recorded once. The rearrangement uses TRBV21-1 and TRBJ1-5; TRBD1 is the table's D call and was not checked against the DNA. TRBV21-1 corresponds to a pseudogene. CDR3 length: 16 residues. CDR3 sequence reads: CASSKERDRGTQPQHF. DNA for the CDR3: TGTGCCAGCAGCAAAGAGCGGGACAGGGGAACGCAGCCCCAGCATTTT.

The chain recombines TRBV19 with TRBJ2-3; D is possibly TRBD2 (6 bases). CDR3 length equals 16 residues. Trimming took 5 bases from V and 4 from J, leaving 19 bases between them. Germline lookup yields CDR1 LNHDA and CDR2 SQIVND (reference sequence). This CDR3 is CASSARLEDGADTQYF. The CDR3 DNA is TGTGCCAGTAGTGCAAGACTAGAGGATGGTGCAGATACGCAGTATTTT.

This chain connects TRBV14 to TRBJ1-2, with 9 bases fitting TRBD1. Germline V gene sequence: CDR1 SGHDN, CDR2 FVKESK. V trimming: 2 bases; J trimming: 4 bases; junction bases outside the gene matches: 8. This CDR3 has 16 residues. The CDR3 coding sequence is TGTGCCAGCAGCCAACTGACCGGGACAGGGTTCTATGGCTACACCTTC. This translates into CASSQLTGTGFYGYTF.

The chain recombines TRBV14 with TRBJ1-5; maybe TRBD1 (5 bases). The V gene's germline CDR1 is SGHDN and CDR2 FVKESK. Trimming left V 6 bases short and J 1 base short, with 19 bases between. This CDR3 region has 17 residues. CDR3 sequence (DNA): TGTGCCAGCAGTCCAGGGTTTTCGCTCACGAGCAATCAGCCCCAGCATTTT. As protein: CASSPGFSLTSNQPQHF.

The chain links TRBV27 to TRBJ2-7; the match to TRBD1 covers 10 bases. J lost 0 bases, V lost 6 bases, and 5 bases had no gene match. The CDR3 consists of 15 residues. The germline gives CDR1 MNHEY, CDR2 SMNVEV (reference sequence). CDR3 in DNA: TGTGCCAGCAGGTGGGGACAGGGGAGCTCCTACGAGCAGTACTTC. It is translated as CASRWGQGSSYEQYF.

This sequence joins TRBV6-1 and TRBJ1-1; no clear D gene. V lost 5 bases and J lost 3, with 7 bases in between. Looked up from germline, CDR1 is MNHNS and CDR2 is SASEGT. The CDR3 sequence is 12 residues long. CDR3 sequence (DNA): TGTGCCAGCAGTCAGGACTACACTGAAGCTTTCTTT. Its protein is CASSQDYTEAFF.

The chain uses TRBV7-2 and TRBJ1-6; D unresolved. The CDR3 length is 13 residues. Germline V gene data show CDR1 as SGHTA and CDR2 as FQGNSA. V was shortened by 1 base and J by 6 bases, with 4 bases between the two germline ends. The CDR3 here is CASSLGVNSPLHF. CDR3 coding DNA: TGTGCCAGCAGCTTAGGCGTTAATTCACCCCTCCACTTT.

The CDR3 sequence is CASSPQGDRLEEQYF. The CDR3 coding sequence is TGCGCCAGCAGCCCTCAGGGGGACAGGCTCGAGGAGCAGTACTTC. This chain links TRBV5-1 with TRBJ2-7; 8 bases are shared with TRBD1. Germline trimming cut 4 bases from V and 7 bases from J; bases unmatched to any gene: 13. The germline V gene has CDR1 SGHRS and CDR2 YFSETQ. This CDR3 has 15 residues.

The V call is TRBV5-1, the J call TRBJ1-4; 9 nucleotides agree with TRBD1. J gave up 6 bases and V 4 bases, and 4 bases lay outside the gene matches. The germline V gene has CDR1 SGHRS and CDR2 YFSETQ. The CDR3 length is 14 residues. The CDR3 reads CASSHGTGYEKLFF. CDR3 sequence (DNA): TGCGCCAGCAGCCACGGGACAGGGTATGAAAAACTGTTTTTT.

This clone has only one observation. This chain joins TRBV28 and TRBJ2-7, with TRBD2 identical over 7 bases. Germline trimming cut 6 bases from V and 2 bases from J; bases unmatched to any gene: 10. CDR3 length: 15 amino acids. Germline values: CDR1 MDHEN, CDR2 SYDVKM. CDR3 in amino acids: CASSASGTTTYEQYF. CDR3 coding DNA: TGTGCCAGCAGCGCTTCCGGGACTACCACCTACGAGCAGTACTTC.

CDR3 protein: CASRFSAGGPLYEQYF. For the CDR3, the DNA is TGTGCCAGCAGGTTTTCGGCGGGGGGCCCCCTATACGAGCAGTACTTC. The V call is TRBV5-6, the J call TRBJ2-5, with TRBD2 matching over 8 bases. Gene TRBJ2-7 matches the end of the DNA better, so the J call may be wrong. This CDR3 is 16 amino acids long. Germline assignment: CDR1 SGHDT and CDR2 YYEEEE.

On this clone: The junction does not match germline at one end; this may be a read error. The chain employs TRBV6-1 and TRBJ1-2, with D tentatively TRBD1 (5 bases). The germline CDR1 and CDR2 sequences are MNHNS and SASEGT. There are 11 residues in the CDR3. DNA of the CDR3: TGTGCCAGCAGTGAACCCCCGGGACTACACTTC. Amino acid sequence: CASSEPPGLHF.

The chain carries TRBV13 and TRBJ1-3; perhaps TRBD1 as D (5 bases). CDR1 and CDR2 from the germline V gene are PRHDT and FYEKMQ (reference sequence). Trimming took 3 bases from V and 4 from J, leaving 10 bases between them. There are 14 residues in the CDR3. The CDR3 loop reads CASSFPQAGNTIYF. For the CDR3, the DNA is TGTGCCAGCAGCTTCCCACAGGCCGGAAACACCATATATTTT.

The gene calls are TRBV7-2 and TRBJ2-3; 11 nucleotides match TRBD2. Germline values: CDR1 SGHTA, CDR2 FQGNSA. This CDR3 spans 15 amino acids. Losses at the gene ends were 1 base for V and 4 bases for J; bases not matched to a gene: 1. CDR3 nucleotides: TGTGCCAGCAGCTTAGTACTAGCGGGGGCAGATACGCAGTATTTT. Translated, it gives CASSLVLAGADTQYF.

Remarks on this clone: At one of its ends the junction is not consistent with the germline gene, which may arise from a read error. Other DNA sequences within the sample encode an identical CDR3. The chain uses TRBV6-1 and TRBJ2-1; possibly TRBD2 for D (5 bases). Looked up from germline, CDR1 is MNHNS and CDR2 is SASEGT. This CDR3 region has 15 residues. The CDR3 DNA follows: TGTGCCAGCAGTGAATCCGGGGATGCCTACAATGAGCAATTCTTC. It translates to CASSESGDAYNEQFF.

The CDR3 nucleotides are TGTGCCAGCAGAACAGGGAACACTGAAGCTTTCTTT. It yields the protein CASRTGNTEAFF. The chain carries TRBV7-9 and TRBJ1-1; TRBD1 is a possible D gene (5 bases). This CDR3 is 12 amino acids long. Germline V gives CDR1 SEHNR, CDR2 FQNEAQ (reference sequence). Trimming took off 6 bases at V and 1 base at J, with 6 bases between the two ends.

The chain has TRBV9 and TRBJ1-2, with a possible D match to TRBD1 (6 bases). The germline V gene has CDR1 SGDLS and CDR2 YYNGEE. CDR3 length equals 16 residues. V lost 3 bases and J 4 bases, leaving 19 bases between the germline ends. The CDR3 bases are TGTGCCAGCAGCGACAAGGAGGGGGGGCTAGGCTATGGCTACACCTTC. It codes for CASSDKEGGLGYGYTF.

This clone was seen a single time. The CDR3 bases are TGCAGTACCACAGGGAACACTGAAGCTTTCTTT. Translated, it gives CSTTGNTEAFF. The chain employs TRBV20-1 and TRBJ1-1, with D tentatively TRBD1 (5 bases). The CDR3 spans 11 residues. Per the germline V gene, CDR1 is DFQATT and CDR2 is SNEGSKA (reference sequence). Deletions cut 8 bases from V and 1 base from J, with 8 bases between.

This clone was found once. This rearrangement joins TRBV11-1 to TRBJ2-3, with TRBD2 matching 10 bases. J lost 5 bases, V lost 1 base, and 9 bases had no gene match. This CDR3 comprises 17 residues. Looked up from germline, CDR1 is SGHAT and CDR2 is FQDESV (reference sequence). As DNA, the CDR3 is TGTGCCAGCAGCTTAGACCCCAGCGGGGGGGCCTTAGATACGCAGTATTTT. Its protein is CASSLDPSGGALDTQYF.

V gene TRBV18 combines with J gene TRBJ2-5; 10 nucleotides align to TRBD2. After removal of 6 bases from V and 2 bases from J, the junction contained 6 bases not matched to a gene. Germline V lookup: CDR1 KGHSH, CDR2 LQKENI. This CDR3 region has 15 residues. The CDR3 DNA reads TGTGCCAGCTCCAACCCGACTAGCGGGCAAGAGACCCAGTACTTC. Translated: CASSNPTSGQETQYF.

The chain is built from TRBV6-5 and TRBJ1-1; 7 nucleotides line up with TRBD1. The V gene end was trimmed by 5 bases and the J gene end by 5 bases; junction bases not matched to a gene: 8. The CDR3 contains 14 residues. Germline assignment: CDR1 MNHEY and CDR2 SVGAGI. The CDR3 is CASSQRQGSTEAFF. DNA of the CDR3: TGTGCCAGCAGTCAGAGACAGGGAAGTACTGAAGCTTTCTTT.